This paragraph reports one TCR beta chain. This sample was included in a study of blood T cell repertoires in COVID-19. Study details: Sites across the United States, Italy and Spain contributed samples from acute and convalescent COVID-19. The cDNA or gDNA used as material had been derived from T cells, B-cell-depleted T cells, or PBMCs.

Trimming at V came to 4 bases and at J to 2 bases, leaving 2 bases not matched to a gene. Germline V gene lookup returns CDR1 MNHNY and CDR2 SVGAGI (reference sequence). This CDR3 is 15 amino acids long. Original processing methods: Amplification from reference gene primers served as the basis for estimated nucleated cell counts. TCRdb's copy holds only in-frame clones and misses some; the assay was immunoSEQ multiplex PCR. That table supplies the V and J calls and clone size; D and trimming were determined from the DNA. The sample consists of 140,000 to 150,000 clones, roughly 90% of them appearing once.

The chain carries TRBV6-6 and TRBJ2-1; 10 bases are shared with TRBD1. Sequencing input: peripheral blood. This clonotype was obtained from a human donor in a cohort sampled during active COVID-19. The CDR3, as DNA: TGTGCCAGCAGTTCGACAGGGGGCGCCTACAATGAGCAGTTCTTC. Protein product: CASSSTGGAYNEQFF.